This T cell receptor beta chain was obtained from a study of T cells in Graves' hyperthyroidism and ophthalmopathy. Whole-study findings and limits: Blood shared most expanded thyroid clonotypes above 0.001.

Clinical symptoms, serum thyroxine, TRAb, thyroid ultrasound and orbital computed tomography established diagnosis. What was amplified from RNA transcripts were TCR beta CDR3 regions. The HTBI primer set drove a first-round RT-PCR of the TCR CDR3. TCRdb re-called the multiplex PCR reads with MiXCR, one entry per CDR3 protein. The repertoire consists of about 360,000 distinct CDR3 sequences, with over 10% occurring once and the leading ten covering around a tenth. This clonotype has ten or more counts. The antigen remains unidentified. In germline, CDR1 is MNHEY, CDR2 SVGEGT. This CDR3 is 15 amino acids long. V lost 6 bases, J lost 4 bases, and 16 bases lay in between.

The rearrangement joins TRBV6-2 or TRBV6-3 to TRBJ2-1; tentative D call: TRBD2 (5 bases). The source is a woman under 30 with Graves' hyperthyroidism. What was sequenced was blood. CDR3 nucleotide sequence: TGTGCCAGCAGCCCGGACTCCCAACCTTACAATGAGCAGTTCTTC. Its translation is CASSPDSQPYNEQFF.